The source of this T cell receptor (beta chain) is a study of T-cell memory formation after mild COVID-19 (dated by TCRdb to about 2021). Notes on the research overall: Most TCR sequence clusters were specific to one of the two donors. The cohort comprised two young, previously healthy adult volunteers, one female and one male. T-cell clones expanding and contracting after mild COVID-19 in two donors were tracked by longitudinal TCRalpha and TCRbeta repertoire sequencing. What the work shows at the level of the full study, not this receptor alone: Only a couple of mild cases were covered by the study, and larger cohorts that include severe cases with pre-infection samples were considered necessary. Some responding clones were detected in pre-infection memory, which suggested that pre-existing cross-reactive memory T cells had joined the SARS-CoV-2 response. Clones contracting from day 15 to 85 had balanced CD4/CD8 phenotypes, while a second wave expanding from day 15 to 37 was biased towards CD4+. SARS-CoV-2 specificity of the second-wave clones peaking on day 37 was not confirmed. Contracting CD4+ clones appeared mostly in the CM and EM memory subsets, whereas CD8+ clones were enriched in EMRA.

This clonotype came up a few times. It has no known antigen specificity. Base qualities are missing; no much larger clone stands one base away. Reading from cysteine to phenylalanine, the CDR3 counts 17 amino acids. Only the CDR3 DNA is retained, 51 bases long and in frame from the first base. From a lookup of the germline V gene, CDR1 and CDR2 are MDHEN and SYDVKM. V lost 4 bases and J lost 2 bases, and the count of bases not matched to a germline gene is 12. PBMCs were isolated by Ficoll-Paque density gradient centrifugation. The run used an Illumina NovaSeq 6000. TCRalpha and TCRbeta cDNA libraries were built by 5'RACE with constant-segment primers, adding sample barcodes and unique molecular identifiers. Trizol reagent was used to extract RNA from every sample. The libraries were amplified in two PCR steps, and the second step added a second sample barcode and Illumina TruSeq adapters. Sequencing of libraries was performed on an Illumina NovaSeq with 2 x 150 bp paired-end reads. The authors' pipeline ran thus. The reads were demultiplexed and collapsed into UMI-guided consensus sequences using migec v1.2.7. Using mixcr v2.1.11, UMI consensuses were aligned to TRA and TRB V and J templates and then assembled into clonotypes. Clonotypes were classified as expanded or contracted when called significant by both edgeR and NoisET, with noise models trained on biological replicates. For edgeR calls, a false discovery rate-adjusted p below 0.01 and a log2 fold-change threshold of 1 were applied. As an exploratory analysis of dynamics, PCA with hierarchical clustering was applied to max-normalized trajectories of the 1000 most abundant clonotypes. The CD4 or CD8 phenotype of responding clones was assigned using the separately sequenced CD4+ and CD8+ repertoires. In-frame beta chains were kept once TCRdb had trimmed the public reads at Q25 with fastp and called clones with MiXCR. Rows with one shared CDR3 protein collapse into an entry with the most common genes and DNA. TCRdb assigned the V and J calls; the authors' analysis was not used. A total of some 450,000 distinct CDR3 sequences appear in this sample, about 19% of them only once. The ten largest clones represent around 8% of the sample.

This sequence was found in an adult woman who had mild COVID-19 (a few samples of this study predate the infection). The sample titles of this study are shuffled in the database, so cell type and time point are left out; the donor was told from shared clones. Material: PBMCs or a T cell subset sorted from them (not recorded which). The rearrangement combines TRBV28 with TRBJ2-3, with 7 junctional bases fitting TRBD1. The CDR3 region has the sequence CASSSVPTGFITDTQYF. The nucleotide sequence is TGTGCCAGCAGTTCTGTTCCGACAGGGTTCATCACAGATACGCAGTATTTT.